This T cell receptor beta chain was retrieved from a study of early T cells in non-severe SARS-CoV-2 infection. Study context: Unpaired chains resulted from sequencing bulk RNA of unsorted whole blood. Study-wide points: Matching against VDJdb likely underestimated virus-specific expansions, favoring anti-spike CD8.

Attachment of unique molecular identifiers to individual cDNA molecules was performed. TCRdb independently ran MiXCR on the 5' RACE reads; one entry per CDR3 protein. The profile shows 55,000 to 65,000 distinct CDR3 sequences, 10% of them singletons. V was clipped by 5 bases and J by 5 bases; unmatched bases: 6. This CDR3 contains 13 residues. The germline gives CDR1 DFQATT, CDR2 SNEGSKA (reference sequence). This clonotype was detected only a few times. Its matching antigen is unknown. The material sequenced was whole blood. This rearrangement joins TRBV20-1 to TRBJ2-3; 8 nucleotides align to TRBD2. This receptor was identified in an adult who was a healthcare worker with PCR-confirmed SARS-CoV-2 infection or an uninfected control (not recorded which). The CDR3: CSAPGGAGDTQYF. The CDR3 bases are TGCAGTGCTCCGGGGGGGGCAGGAGATACGCAGTATTTT.